The clone carrying this T cell receptor (beta chain) has ten or more counts. Its antigen is unknown. There were no patients who had received any treatment before thyroid surgery. This sample was included in a study of metastatic and nonmetastatic thyroid tumors. Looking at the study overall: Across peripheral blood and tumor or nodule tissue samples taken from malignant and benign thyroid patients, the repertoires were compared with one another.

Broader study findings: It was reportedly found that TCR beta diversity was significantly higher in malignant thyroid tumors than in benign nodules, a difference seen in both blood and tumor samples.

CDR1 is SGHAT, CDR2 FQNNGV, per germline. V lost 5 bases, J lost 2 bases, and 8 bases stayed unmatched. This CDR3 contains 16 residues. The authors' processing: To classify distant metastasis in papillary thyroid cancer, a model was built from CDR3 differences across clinicopathological groups. TCRdb reprocessed the PCR reads via MiXCR. TCRdb assigned the V and J calls; the authors' analysis was not used. The table lists under 95,000 clones, roughly an eighth of them singletons. The material sequenced was blood. This sequence originates from a female donor with papillary thyroid cancer or a benign thyroid nodule (not recorded which). Some clones in this sample may be carry-over from other donors' samples. The chain couples TRBV11-2 to TRBJ2-3; 9 bases agree with TRBD2. The CDR3: CASSQLRTSVTDTQYF. The CDR3 coding sequence is TGTGCCAGCAGCCAACTGCGGACTAGCGTCACAGATACGCAGTATTTT. Based on the CDR3 plus reference TRBV11-2 and TRBJ2-3, the full variable domain is EAGVAQSPRYKIIEKRQSVAFWCNPISGHATLYWYQQILGQGPKLLIQFQNNGVVDDSQLPKDRFSAERLKGVDSTLKIQPAKLEDSAVYLCASSQLRTSVTDTQYFGPGTRLTVL.